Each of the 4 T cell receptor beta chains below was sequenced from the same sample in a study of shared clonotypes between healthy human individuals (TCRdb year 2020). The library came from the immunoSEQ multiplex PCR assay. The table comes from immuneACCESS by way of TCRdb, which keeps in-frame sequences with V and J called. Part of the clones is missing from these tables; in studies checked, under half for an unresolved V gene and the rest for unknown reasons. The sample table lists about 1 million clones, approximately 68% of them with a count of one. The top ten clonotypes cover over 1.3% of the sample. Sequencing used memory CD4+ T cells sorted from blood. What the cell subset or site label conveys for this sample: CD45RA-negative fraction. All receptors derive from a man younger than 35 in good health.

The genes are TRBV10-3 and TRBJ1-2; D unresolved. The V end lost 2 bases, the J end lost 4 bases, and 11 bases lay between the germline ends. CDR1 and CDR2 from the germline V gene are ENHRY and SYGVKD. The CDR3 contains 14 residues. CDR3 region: CAISEGQNGYGYTF. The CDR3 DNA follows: TGTGCCATCAGTGAGGGGCAGAACGGCTATGGCTACACCTTC.

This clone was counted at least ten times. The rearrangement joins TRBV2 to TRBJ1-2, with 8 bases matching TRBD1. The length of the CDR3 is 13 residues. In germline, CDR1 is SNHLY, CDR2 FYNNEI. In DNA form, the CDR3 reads TGTGCTACTAGGACAGGGTTTGTGAGTGGCTACACCTTC. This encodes CATRTGFVSGYTF.

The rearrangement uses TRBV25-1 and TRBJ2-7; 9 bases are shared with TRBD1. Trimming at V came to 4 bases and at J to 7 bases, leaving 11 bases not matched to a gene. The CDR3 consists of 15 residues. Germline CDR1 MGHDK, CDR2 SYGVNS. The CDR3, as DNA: TGTGCCAGCAGTGTAACCGGGACAGGGACGGGAGAGCAGTACTTC. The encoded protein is CASSVTGTGTGEQYF.

The CDR3, as DNA: TGTGCCTTTGGGGGGGACTCAGATACGCAGTATTTT. It encodes CAFGGDSDTQYF. This rearrangement joins TRBV10-3 to TRBJ2-3; 7 bases line up with TRBD2. There are 12 residues in the CDR3. CDR1 ENHRY and CDR2 SYGVKD come from the germline V gene. Unmatched junction bases numbered 6, after V lost 11 bases and J lost 4 bases.